The 26 T cell receptor beta chains reported below all come from one sample, sequenced in a study of shared clonotypes between healthy human individuals. Data came from immunoSEQ multiplex PCR; TCRdb stores just in-frame clones and leaves some out. The sample has approximately 1.5 million clones, under 99% seen once. The sample comprised naive CD4+ T cells sorted from blood. Subset indicated: CD45RA+ positively selected. The origin of the receptors is a man aged 25 to 40 in good health.

This chain uses TRBV7-9 with TRBJ2-2; 8 bases line up with TRBD2. The CDR3 extends over 14 amino acids. The germline gives CDR1 SEHNR, CDR2 FQNEAQ (reference sequence). The J segment lost 0 bases and the V segment lost 6 bases, leaving 0 bases of the junction unmatched. This CDR3 reads CASRLAANTGELFF. CDR3 sequence (DNA): TGTGCCAGCAGACTAGCGGCGAACACCGGGGAGCTGTTTTTT. Combining the CDR3 with reference TRBV7-9 and TRBJ2-2 gives the whole variable domain DTGVSQNPRHKITKRGQNVTFRCDPISEHNRLYWYRQTLGQGPEFLTYFQNEAQLEKSRLLSDRFSAERPKGSFSTLEIQRTEQGDSAMYLCASRLAANTGELFFGEGSRLTVL.

This clone was observed once. This rearrangement joins TRBV18 to TRBJ2-7; a weak D match, TRBD2 (5 bases). V lost 2 bases and J lost 0, with 14 bases in between. CDR3 length: 16 residues. Germline V gene data show CDR1 as KGHSH and CDR2 as LQKENI. CDR3 amino acids: CASSPAPGSHSYEQYF. DNA of the CDR3: TGTGCCAGCTCACCAGCACCGGGAAGCCACTCCTACGAGCAGTACTTC. The full variable domain, its missing parts supplied by reference TRBV18 and TRBJ2-7, is NAGVMQNPRHLVRRRGQEARLRCSPMKGHSHVYWYRQLPEEGLKFMVYLQKENIIDESGMPKERFSAEFPKEGPSILRIQQVVRGDSAAYFCASSPAPGSHSYEQYFGPGTRLTVT.

V is TRBV7-9 and J is TRBJ2-1; 9 nucleotides agree with TRBD2. V lost 5 bases to trimming and J lost 6 bases; unmatched junction nucleotides: 8. Germline CDR1 and CDR2: SEHNR and FQNEAQ (reference sequence). CDR3 size: 15 residues. The CDR3 sequence: CASSLASGRSNEQFF. CDR3 DNA sequence: TGTGCCAGCAGCCTCGCCAGCGGGAGGTCCAATGAGCAGTTCTTC.

This chain joins TRBV7-2 and TRBJ1-1; 8 nucleotides line up with TRBD1. CDR1 and CDR2 from the germline V gene are SGHTA and FQGNSA. The V gene end was trimmed by 3 bases and the J gene end by 11 bases; junction bases not matched to a gene: 11. The CDR3 covers 14 residues. CDR3 protein: CASSLGQAISGAFF. The CDR3, as DNA: TGTGCCAGCAGCTTGGGACAGGCGATATCGGGGGCTTTCTTT. The full variable domain, in which reference TRBV7-2 and TRBJ1-1 provide the parts outside the CDR3, is GAGVSQSPSNKVTEKGKDVELRCDPISGHTALYWYRQSLGQGLEFLIYFQGNSAPDKSGLPSDRFSAERTGGSVSTLTIQRTQQEDSAVYLCASSLGQAISGAFFGQGTRLTVV.

The rearrangement links TRBV19 to TRBJ1-5; D remains ambiguous. The CDR3 totals 10 residues. Germline CDR1 and CDR2: LNHDA and SQIVND (reference sequence). The CDR3 DNA follows: TGTGCAACAAATAAGGAGCCCCAGCATTTT. Protein sequence: CATNKEPQHF.

The V call is TRBV4-1, the J call TRBJ1-4; perhaps TRBD1 as D (5 bases). Trimming removed 2 bases from V and 8 bases from J, with 15 bases in between. CDR3 length equals 15 residues. Germline lookup yields CDR1 MGHRA and CDR2 YSYEKL. As DNA, the CDR3 is TGCGCCAGCAGCCAAAGTGGGTCTGGGGCCGAAAAACTGTTTTTT. It specifies CASSQSGSGAEKLFF.

The chain has TRBV19 and TRBJ2-1; the D is unclear. The CDR3 runs to 16 residues. V was shortened by 3 bases and J by 0 bases, with 12 bases between the two germline ends. CDR1 and CDR2 from the germline V gene are LNHDA and SQIVND (reference sequence). CDR3 coding DNA: TGTGCCAGTAGTATTGGGTGGGGAAGCTCCTACAATGAGCAGTTCTTC. This sequence encodes CASSIGWGSSYNEQFF. Combining the CDR3 with reference TRBV19 and TRBJ2-1 gives the whole variable domain DGGITQSPKYLFRKEGQNVTLSCEQNLNHDAMYWYRQDPGQGLRLIYYSQIVNDFQKGDIAEGYSVSREKKESFPLTVTSAQKNPTAFYLCASSIGWGSSYNEQFFGPGTRLTVL.

The chain links TRBV5-1 to TRBJ1-1; TRBD1 might be the D (5 bases). The CDR3 consists of 15 residues. V was pared by 3 bases and J by 1 base, with 13 bases between. Germline-derived CDR1 and CDR2 are SGHRS and YFSETQ. CDR3 nucleotide sequence: TGCGCCAGCAGCTCTCAAAAAACAGGGAACACTGAAGCTTTCTTT. This translates into CASSSQKTGNTEAFF.

This rearrangement joins TRBV7-9 to TRBJ1-2; D unclear. Trimming pared 5 bases from V and 8 bases from J, leaving 21 bases between. The germline gives CDR1 SEHNR, CDR2 FQNEAQ (reference sequence). CDR3 length equals 15 residues. Here the CDR3 reads CASSLEELRVKGYTF. The CDR3 DNA reads as TGTGCCAGCAGCCTAGAGGAGCTTCGGGTTAAGGGCTACACCTTC.

Here the CDR3 DNA reads TGCGCCAGCAGCCAAGACTTCCAGGTCACAGATACGCAGTATTTT. Its protein is CASSQDFQVTDTQYF. The rearrangement links TRBV4-3 to TRBJ2-3; D is uncertain. Germline V lookup: CDR1 LGHNA, CDR2 YSLEER. CDR3 length: 15 residues. With 0 bases removed from V and 2 bases from J, the gap between germline ends came to 9 bases.

The chain carries TRBV9 and TRBJ2-1, with unresolved D. The CDR3 runs to 17 residues. Between the trimmed V and J ends, which lost 4 bases and 4 bases, there was a span of 21 bases. Per the germline V gene, CDR1 is SGDLS and CDR2 is YYNGEE. CDR3 sequence: CASSLAPSRTTYNEQFF. CDR3 nucleotide sequence: TGTGCCAGCAGCCTCGCCCCTTCGCGGACGACTTACAATGAGCAGTTCTTC.

The chain uses TRBV18 and TRBJ1-6, with D possibly being TRBD1 (5 bases). Trimming pared 0 bases from V and 8 bases from J, leaving 14 bases between. The germline CDR1 and CDR2 sequences are KGHSH and LQKENI. The length of the CDR3 is 16 residues. Here the CDR3 reads CASSPPSPGRHSPLHF. CDR3 DNA sequence: TGTGCCAGCTCACCACCAAGTCCAGGGCGGCATTCACCCCTCCACTTT.

The chain links TRBV27 to TRBJ2-1, with 12 bases that match TRBD2. V lost 5 bases and J lost 6; bases outside the gene matches: 5. The germline V gene has CDR1 MNHEY and CDR2 SMNVEV (reference sequence). The CDR3 has 15 amino acids. Here the CDR3 reads CASSTGLAGLNEQFF. The CDR3 DNA reads as TGTGCCAGCAGTACCGGACTAGCGGGACTCAATGAGCAGTTCTTC.

The chain joins TRBV5-1 to TRBJ2-2, with 10 nucleotides matching TRBD1. Germline V gives CDR1 SGHRS, CDR2 YFSETQ. The CDR3 consists of 16 residues. The V and J ends lost 2 bases and 5 bases, in that order; junction bases with no gene match: 6. Written as DNA, the CDR3 is TGCGCCAGCAGCTTTCGGACAGGGGGGTCAACCGGGGAGCTGTTTTTT. This sequence encodes CASSFRTGGSTGELFF.

This rearrangement joins TRBV15 to TRBJ2-2, with 7 bases identical to TRBD1. The CDR3 totals 14 residues. J was trimmed by 7 bases and V by 0 bases; bases with no gene match: 2. Germline loops: CDR1 LNHNV, CDR2 YYDKDF (reference sequence). CDR3 region: CATSRDRQGGELFF. DNA of the CDR3: TGTGCCACCAGCAGAGACCGACAGGGCGGGGAGCTGTTTTTT.

V and J are TRBV28 and TRBJ2-1; possible D gene TRBD1, 5 bases. The germline gives CDR1 MDHEN, CDR2 SYDVKM. The CDR3 is 14 amino acids. Trimming left V 5 bases short and J 4 bases short, with 12 bases between. This CDR3 is CASSLPTAYNEQFF. The DNA for the CDR3 is TGTGCCAGCAGTCTCCCGACAGCTTACAATGAGCAGTTCTTC.

This sequence joins TRBV28 and TRBJ2-3; TRBD1 might be the D (7 bases). Trimming stripped 3 bases from V and 4 bases from J, with 14 bases between. Germline CDR1 reads MDHEN; CDR2 reads SYDVKM. The CDR3 totals 15 residues. The CDR3 protein is CASSLGQPGADTQYF. The DNA of the CDR3 is TGTGCCAGCAGTTTGGGACAGCCGGGGGCAGATACGCAGTATTTT.

The V gene is TRBV7-3, the J gene TRBJ2-2, with D perhaps given as TRBD1 or TRBD2 (6 bases each). The CDR3 totals 17 residues. Looked up from germline, CDR1 is SGHTA and CDR2 is FQGTGA. Trimming took 4 bases from V and 4 from J, leaving 19 bases between them. The CDR3 sequence: CASSSLTGRGGTGELFF. The CDR3 DNA reads as TGTGCCAGCAGCTCCCTCACAGGGCGGGGAGGCACCGGGGAGCTGTTTTTT.

This chain links TRBV18 with TRBJ2-7; TRBD2 is a possible D gene (6 bases). Trimming cost V 3 bases and J 4 bases, with 16 bases left between them. Germline loops: CDR1 KGHSH, CDR2 LQKENI. The CDR3 runs to 15 residues. CDR3 coding DNA: TGTGCCAGCTCACCCGGGAAGGCCGCGGGATACGAGCAGTACTTC. Its translation: CASSPGKAAGYEQYF.

The chain links TRBV10-3 to TRBJ2-3; maybe TRBD1 (6 bases). The CDR3 has 15 residues. The ends were cut back, 6 bases at V and 4 bases at J, with 17 bases in the middle. Germline-derived CDR1 and CDR2 are ENHRY and SYGVKD. CDR3 DNA sequence: TGTGCCATCAGCAGGGACAAGCTGGGAGCAGATACGCAGTATTTT. Encoded protein: CAISRDKLGADTQYF.

The chain carries TRBV6-1 and TRBJ2-7; D not resolved. V was shortened by 8 bases and J by 2 bases, with 16 bases between the two germline ends. CDR3 size: 14 residues. Germline-derived CDR1 and CDR2 are MNHNS and SASEGT. Here the CDR3 reads CASQAVDDAYEQYF. The CDR3 DNA follows: TGTGCCAGCCAAGCCGTGGACGATGCCTACGAGCAGTACTTC.

The table lists this clone with a count of one. The sample has other DNA sequences that encode this CDR3 too. CDR3 sequence reads: CASSIPPGNTEAFF. CDR3 bases: TGTGCCAGTAGTATTCCCCCCGGGAACACTGAAGCTTTCTTT. The chain carries TRBV19 and TRBJ1-1; D not resolved. The V and J ends lost 3 bases and 1 base respectively, with 9 bases between them. Germline CDR1 and CDR2: LNHDA and SQIVND (reference sequence). The length of the CDR3 is 14 residues.

The V gene is TRBV5-1, the J gene TRBJ2-1, with D hard to call. The CDR3 consists of 17 residues. Germline V lookup: CDR1 SGHRS, CDR2 YFSETQ. Trimming cost V 0 bases and J 0 bases, with 13 bases left between them. CDR3 bases: TGCGCCAGCAGCTTGGGCTCAGTCTCTAGCTCCTACAATGAGCAGTTCTTC. Protein sequence: CASSLGSVSSSYNEQFF.

V gene TRBV11-2 combines with J gene TRBJ2-1, with 10 bases aligning to TRBD1. The CDR3 is made up of 16 amino acids. V lost 2 bases, J lost 8 bases, and 9 bases stayed unmatched. Germline CDR1 is SGHAT and CDR2 is FQNNGV. CDR3 region: CASSLLFRDRGDEQFF. In DNA form, the CDR3 reads TGTGCCAGCAGCTTACTCTTCCGGGACAGGGGTGATGAGCAGTTCTTC.

This sequence joins TRBV11-2 and TRBJ2-7; D is uncertain. The germline V and J ends were trimmed by 7 bases and 7 bases, with 17 bases remaining between them. Germline V CDR1 and CDR2: SGHAT, FQNNGV. CDR3 length: 13 residues. The CDR3: CASTLVQAAEQYF. The CDR3 nucleotides are TGTGCCAGCACCCTCGTCCAGGCCGCGGAGCAGTACTTC. The full variable domain, with the rest looked up from reference TRBV11-2 and TRBJ2-7, is EAGVAQSPRYKIIEKRQSVAFWCNPISGHATLYWYQQILGQGPKLLIQFQNNGVVDDSQLPKDRFSAERLKGVDSTLKIQPAKLEDSAVYLCASTLVQAAEQYFGPGTRLTVT.

The chain couples TRBV9 to TRBJ2-2; 12 bases are shared with TRBD2. The CDR3 runs 16 residues. Germline CDR1 is SGDLS and CDR2 is YYNGEE. V dropped 3 bases and J dropped 3; count of bases not matched to a gene: 3. The CDR3 is CASSGTSGTDTGELFF. CDR3 bases: TGTGCCAGCAGCGGGACTAGCGGGACGGACACCGGGGAGCTGTTTTTT.